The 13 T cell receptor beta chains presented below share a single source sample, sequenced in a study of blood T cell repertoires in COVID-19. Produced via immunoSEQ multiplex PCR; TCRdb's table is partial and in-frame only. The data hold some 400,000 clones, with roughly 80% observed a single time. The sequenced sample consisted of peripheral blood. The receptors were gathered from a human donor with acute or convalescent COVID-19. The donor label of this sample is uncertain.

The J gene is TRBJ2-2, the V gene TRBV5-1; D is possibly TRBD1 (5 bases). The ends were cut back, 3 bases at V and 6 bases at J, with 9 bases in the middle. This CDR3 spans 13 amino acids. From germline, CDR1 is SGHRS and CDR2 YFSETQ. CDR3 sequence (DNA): TGCGCCAGCAGCTCCCTGACAGCCGGGGAGCTGTTTTTT. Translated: CASSSLTAGELFF.

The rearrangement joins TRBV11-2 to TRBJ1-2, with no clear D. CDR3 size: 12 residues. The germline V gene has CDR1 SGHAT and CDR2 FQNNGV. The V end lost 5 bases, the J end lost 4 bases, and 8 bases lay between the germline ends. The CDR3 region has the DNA TGTGCCAGCAGCCCTCAGCGCTATGGCTACACCTTC. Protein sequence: CASSPQRYGYTF.

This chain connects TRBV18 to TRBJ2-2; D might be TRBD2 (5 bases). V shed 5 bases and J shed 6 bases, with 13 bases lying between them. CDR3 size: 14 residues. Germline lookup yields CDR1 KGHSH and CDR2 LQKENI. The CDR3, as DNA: TGTGCCAGCTCATCGTACGGTAGCGCCGGGGAGCTGTTTTTT. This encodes CASSSYGSAGELFF.

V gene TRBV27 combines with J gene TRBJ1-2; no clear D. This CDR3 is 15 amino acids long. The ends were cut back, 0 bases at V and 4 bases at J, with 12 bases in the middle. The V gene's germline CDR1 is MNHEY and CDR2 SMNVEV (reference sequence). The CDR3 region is CASSLSGSRSYGYTF. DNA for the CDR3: TGTGCCAGCAGTTTATCGGGCAGCCGATCCTATGGCTACACCTTC.

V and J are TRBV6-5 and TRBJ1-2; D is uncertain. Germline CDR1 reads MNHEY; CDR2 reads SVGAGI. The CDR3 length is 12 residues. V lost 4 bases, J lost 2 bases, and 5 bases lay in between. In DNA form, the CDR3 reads TGTGCCAGCAGTTCAGGAAACTATGGCTACACCTTC. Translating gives CASSSGNYGYTF.

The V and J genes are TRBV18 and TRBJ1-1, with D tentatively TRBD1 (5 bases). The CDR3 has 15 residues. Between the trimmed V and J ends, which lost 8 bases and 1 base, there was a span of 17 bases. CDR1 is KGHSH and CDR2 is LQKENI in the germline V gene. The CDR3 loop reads CASTPERGPNTEAFF. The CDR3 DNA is TGTGCCAGCACCCCGGAAAGGGGCCCGAACACTGAAGCTTTCTTT.

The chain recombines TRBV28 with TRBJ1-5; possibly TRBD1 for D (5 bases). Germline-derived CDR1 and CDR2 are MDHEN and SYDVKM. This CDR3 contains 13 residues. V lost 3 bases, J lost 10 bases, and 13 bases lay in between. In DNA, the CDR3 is TGTGCCAGCAGTTTCGGGGGTCAAAATCCCCAGCATTTT. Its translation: CASSFGGQNPQHF.

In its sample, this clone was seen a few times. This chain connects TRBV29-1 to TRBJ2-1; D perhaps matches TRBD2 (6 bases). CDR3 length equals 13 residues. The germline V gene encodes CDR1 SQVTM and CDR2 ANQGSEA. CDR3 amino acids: CGGERAIRGEQFF. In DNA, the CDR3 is TGCGGAGGAGAGCGGGCCATACGGGGGGAGCAGTTCTTC.

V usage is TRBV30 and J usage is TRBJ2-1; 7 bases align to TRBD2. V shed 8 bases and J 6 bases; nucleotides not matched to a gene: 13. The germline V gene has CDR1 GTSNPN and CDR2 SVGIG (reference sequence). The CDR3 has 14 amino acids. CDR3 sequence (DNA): TGTGCCCGGCATGGGGCTAGCGGATCCAATGAGCAGTTCTTC. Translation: CARHGASGSNEQFF.

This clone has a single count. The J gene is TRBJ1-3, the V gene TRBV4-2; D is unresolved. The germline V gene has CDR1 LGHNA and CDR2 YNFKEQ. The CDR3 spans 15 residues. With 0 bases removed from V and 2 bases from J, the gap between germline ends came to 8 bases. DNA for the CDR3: TGTGCCAGCAGCCAAGACGCCTACGCTGGAAACACCATATATTTT. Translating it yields CASSQDAYAGNTIYF.

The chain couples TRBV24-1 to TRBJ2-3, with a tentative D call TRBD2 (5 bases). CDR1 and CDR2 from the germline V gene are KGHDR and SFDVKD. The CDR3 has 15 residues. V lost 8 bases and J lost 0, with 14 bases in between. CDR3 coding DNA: TGTGCCACCATCCCCAGTAAGCGGAGCACAGATACGCAGTATTTT. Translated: CATIPSKRSTDTQYF.

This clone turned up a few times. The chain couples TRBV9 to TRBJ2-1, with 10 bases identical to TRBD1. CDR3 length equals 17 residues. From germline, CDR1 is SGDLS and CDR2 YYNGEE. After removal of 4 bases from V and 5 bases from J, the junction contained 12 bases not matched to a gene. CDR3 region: CASSPIDRGRSNNEQFF. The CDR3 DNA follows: TGTGCCAGCAGCCCTATTGACAGGGGGCGATCTAACAATGAGCAGTTCTTC.

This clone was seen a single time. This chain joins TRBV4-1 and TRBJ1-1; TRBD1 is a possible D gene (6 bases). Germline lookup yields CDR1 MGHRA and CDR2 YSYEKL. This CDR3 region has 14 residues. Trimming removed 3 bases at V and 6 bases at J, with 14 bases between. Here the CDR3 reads CASSHGGHPPEAFF. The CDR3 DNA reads TGCGCCAGCAGCCACGGGGGGCATCCCCCTGAAGCTTTCTTT.